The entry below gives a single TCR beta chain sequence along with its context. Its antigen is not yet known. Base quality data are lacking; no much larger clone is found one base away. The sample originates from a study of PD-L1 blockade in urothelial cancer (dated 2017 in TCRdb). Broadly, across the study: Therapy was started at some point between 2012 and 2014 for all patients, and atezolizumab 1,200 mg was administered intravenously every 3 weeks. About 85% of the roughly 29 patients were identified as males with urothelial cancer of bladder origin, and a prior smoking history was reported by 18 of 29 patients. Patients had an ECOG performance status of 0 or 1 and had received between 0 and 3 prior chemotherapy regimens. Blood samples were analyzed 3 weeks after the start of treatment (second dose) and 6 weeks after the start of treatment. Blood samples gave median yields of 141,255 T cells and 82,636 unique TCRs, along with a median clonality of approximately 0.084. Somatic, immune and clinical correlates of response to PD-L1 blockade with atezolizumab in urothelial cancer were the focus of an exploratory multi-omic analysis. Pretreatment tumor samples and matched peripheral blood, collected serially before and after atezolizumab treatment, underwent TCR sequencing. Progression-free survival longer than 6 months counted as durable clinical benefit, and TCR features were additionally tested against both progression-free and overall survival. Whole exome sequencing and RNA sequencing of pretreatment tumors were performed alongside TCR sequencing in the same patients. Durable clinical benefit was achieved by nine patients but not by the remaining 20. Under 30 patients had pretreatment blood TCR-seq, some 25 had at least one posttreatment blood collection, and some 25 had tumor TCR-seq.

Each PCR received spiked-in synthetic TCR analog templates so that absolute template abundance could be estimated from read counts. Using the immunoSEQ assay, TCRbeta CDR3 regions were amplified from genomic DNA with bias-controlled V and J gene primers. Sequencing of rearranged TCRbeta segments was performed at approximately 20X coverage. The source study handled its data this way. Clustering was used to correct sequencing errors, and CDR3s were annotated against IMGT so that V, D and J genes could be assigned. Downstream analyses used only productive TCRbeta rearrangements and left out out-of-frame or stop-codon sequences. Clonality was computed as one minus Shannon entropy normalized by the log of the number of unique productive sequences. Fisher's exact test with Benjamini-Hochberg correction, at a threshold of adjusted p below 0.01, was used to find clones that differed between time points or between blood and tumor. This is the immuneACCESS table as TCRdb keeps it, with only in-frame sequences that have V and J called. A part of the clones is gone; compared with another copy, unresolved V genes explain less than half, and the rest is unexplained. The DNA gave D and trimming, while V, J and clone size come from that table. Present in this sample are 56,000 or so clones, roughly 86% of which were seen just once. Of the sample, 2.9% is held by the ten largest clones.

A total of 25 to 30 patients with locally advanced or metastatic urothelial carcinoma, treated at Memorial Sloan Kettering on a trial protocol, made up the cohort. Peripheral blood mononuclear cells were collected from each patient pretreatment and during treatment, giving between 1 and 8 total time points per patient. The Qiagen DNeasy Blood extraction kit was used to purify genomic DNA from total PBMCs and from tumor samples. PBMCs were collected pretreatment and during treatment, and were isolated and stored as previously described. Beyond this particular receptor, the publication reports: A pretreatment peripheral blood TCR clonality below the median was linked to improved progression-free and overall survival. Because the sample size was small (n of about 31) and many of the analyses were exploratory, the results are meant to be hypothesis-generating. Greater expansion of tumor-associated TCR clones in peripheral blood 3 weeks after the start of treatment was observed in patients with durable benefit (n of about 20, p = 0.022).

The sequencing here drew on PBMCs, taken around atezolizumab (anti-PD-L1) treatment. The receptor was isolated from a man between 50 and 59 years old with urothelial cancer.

The DNA sequence is TGTGCCAGCAACTCTTTTTCGGGTAAACAGGGTGGCACTGAAGCTTTCTTT. Protein translation: CASNSFSGKQGGTEAFF. The chain uses TRBV5-6 and TRBJ1-1; TRBD1 is possibly the D segment (6 matching bases). CDR1 and CDR2, per the germline V gene, are SGHDT and YYEEEE. Trimming at the junction amounts to 6 bases on V and 4 bases on J, and the germline ends lie 25 bases apart. The cysteine opens and the phenylalanine closes a CDR3 of 17 amino acids. Solely the CDR3 DNA is kept, with 51 bases framed from the first base.